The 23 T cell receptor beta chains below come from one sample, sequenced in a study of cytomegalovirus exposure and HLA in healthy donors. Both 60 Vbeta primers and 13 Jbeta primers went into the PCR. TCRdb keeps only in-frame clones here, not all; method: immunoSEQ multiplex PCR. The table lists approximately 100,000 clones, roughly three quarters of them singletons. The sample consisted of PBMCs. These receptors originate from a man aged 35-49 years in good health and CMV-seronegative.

CDR3 bases: TGCGCCAGCAGCTCGAGAGGACTAGCGGGGACGAGCTCCTACAATGAGCAGTTCTTC. Its translation is CASSSRGLAGTSSYNEQFF. The chain is built from TRBV5-1 and TRBJ2-1; the match to TRBD2 covers 12 bases. The ends lost 3 bases at V and 0 bases at J; junction bases unmatched: 10. Germline V lookup: CDR1 SGHRS, CDR2 YFSETQ. The CDR3 extends over 19 amino acids.

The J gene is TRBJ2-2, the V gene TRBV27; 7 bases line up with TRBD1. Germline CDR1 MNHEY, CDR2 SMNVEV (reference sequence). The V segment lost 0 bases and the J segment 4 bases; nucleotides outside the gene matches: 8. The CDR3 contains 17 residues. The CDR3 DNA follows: TGTGCCAGCAGTTTATCGCCTGACAGGGCAATCACCGGGGAGCTGTTTTTT. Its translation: CASSLSPDRAITGELFF.

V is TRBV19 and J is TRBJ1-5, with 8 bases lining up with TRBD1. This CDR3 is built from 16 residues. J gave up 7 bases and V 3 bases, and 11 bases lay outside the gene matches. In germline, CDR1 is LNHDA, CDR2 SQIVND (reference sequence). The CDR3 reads CASSIEGQGAKQPQHF. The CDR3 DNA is TGTGCCAGTAGTATTGAGGGGCAGGGGGCGAAGCAGCCCCAGCATTTT. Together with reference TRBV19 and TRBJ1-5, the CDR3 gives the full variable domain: DGGITQSPKYLFRKEGQNVTLSCEQNLNHDAMYWYRQDPGQGLRLIYYSQIVNDFQKGDIAEGYSVSREKKESFPLTVTSAQKNPTAFYLCASSIEGQGAKQPQHFGDGTRLSIL.

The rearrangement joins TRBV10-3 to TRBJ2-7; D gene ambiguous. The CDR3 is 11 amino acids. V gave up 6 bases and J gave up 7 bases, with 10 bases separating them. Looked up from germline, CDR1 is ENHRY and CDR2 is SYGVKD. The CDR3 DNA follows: TGTGCCATCAGGGAGAGCTCTGAGCAGTACTTC. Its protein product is CAIRESSEQYF.

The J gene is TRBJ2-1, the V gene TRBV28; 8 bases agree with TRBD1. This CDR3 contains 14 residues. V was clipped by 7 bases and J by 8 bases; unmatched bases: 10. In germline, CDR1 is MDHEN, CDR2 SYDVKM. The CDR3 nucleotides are TGTGCCAGCAAAGCCACGACAGGGGTCCATGAGCAGTTCTTC. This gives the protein CASKATTGVHEQFF.

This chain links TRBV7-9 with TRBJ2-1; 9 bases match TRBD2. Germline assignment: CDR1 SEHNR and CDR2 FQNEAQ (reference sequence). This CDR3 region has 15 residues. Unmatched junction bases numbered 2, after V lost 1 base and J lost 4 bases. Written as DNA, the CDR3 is TGTGCCAGCAGCTTAGGCGGGGGGGAATACAATGAGCAGTTCTTC. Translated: CASSLGGGEYNEQFF.

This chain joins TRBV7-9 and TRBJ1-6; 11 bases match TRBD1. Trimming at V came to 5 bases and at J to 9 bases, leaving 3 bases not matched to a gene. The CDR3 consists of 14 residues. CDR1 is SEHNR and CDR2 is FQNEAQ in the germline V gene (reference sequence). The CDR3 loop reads CASSPDRGLSPLHF. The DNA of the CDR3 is TGTGCCAGCAGCCCGGACAGGGGGCTTTCACCCCTCCACTTT.

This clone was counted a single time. The CDR3 nucleotides read TGTGCCAGCAGTTACTCAGGGGCATCTGAAGCTTTCTTT. This codes for CASSYSGASEAFF. The V call is TRBV6-5, the J call TRBJ1-1; D possibly corresponds to TRBD1 (5 bases). The CDR3 has 13 residues. V shed 0 bases and J shed 6 bases, with 8 bases lying between them. Germline CDR1 reads MNHEY; CDR2 reads SVGAGI.

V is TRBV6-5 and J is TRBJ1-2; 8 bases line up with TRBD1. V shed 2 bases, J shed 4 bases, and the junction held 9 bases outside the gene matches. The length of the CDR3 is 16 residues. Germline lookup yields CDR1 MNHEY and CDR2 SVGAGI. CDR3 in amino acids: CASSYGGQGPGYGYTF. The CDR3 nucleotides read TGTGCCAGCAGTTACGGTGGACAGGGCCCAGGCTATGGCTACACCTTC.

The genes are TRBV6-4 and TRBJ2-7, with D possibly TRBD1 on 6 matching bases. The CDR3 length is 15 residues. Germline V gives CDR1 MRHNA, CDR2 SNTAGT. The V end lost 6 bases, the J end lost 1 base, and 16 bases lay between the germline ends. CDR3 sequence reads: CASRRVWTASYEQYF. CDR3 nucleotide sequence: TGTGCCAGCAGGAGGGTTTGGACAGCGTCCTACGAGCAGTACTTC.

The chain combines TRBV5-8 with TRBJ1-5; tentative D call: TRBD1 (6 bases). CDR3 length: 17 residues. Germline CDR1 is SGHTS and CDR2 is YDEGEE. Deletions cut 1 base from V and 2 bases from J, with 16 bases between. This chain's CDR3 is CASSLFTGGAGNQPQHF. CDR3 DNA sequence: TGTGCCAGCAGCTTGTTTACTGGGGGCGCGGGCAATCAGCCCCAGCATTTT.

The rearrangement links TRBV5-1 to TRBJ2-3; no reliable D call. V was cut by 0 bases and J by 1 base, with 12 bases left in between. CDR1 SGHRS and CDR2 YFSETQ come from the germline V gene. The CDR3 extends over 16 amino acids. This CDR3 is CASSLGGQPGTDTQYF. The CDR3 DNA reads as TGCGCCAGCAGCTTGGGTGGGCAGCCGGGCACAGATACGCAGTATTTT. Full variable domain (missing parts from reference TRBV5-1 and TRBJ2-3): KAGVTQTPRYLIKTRGQQVTLSCSPISGHRSVSWYQQTPGQGLQFLFEYFSETQRNKGNFPGRFSGRQFSNSRSEMNVSTLELGDSALYLCASSLGGQPGTDTQYFGPGTRLTVL.

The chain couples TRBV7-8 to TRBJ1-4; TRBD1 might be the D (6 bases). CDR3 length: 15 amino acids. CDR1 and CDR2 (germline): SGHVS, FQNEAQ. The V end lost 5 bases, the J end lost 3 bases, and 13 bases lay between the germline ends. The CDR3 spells CASSRRGGANEKLFF. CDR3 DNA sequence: TGTGCCAGCAGCCGGAGGGGGGGGGCTAATGAAAAACTGTTTTTT.

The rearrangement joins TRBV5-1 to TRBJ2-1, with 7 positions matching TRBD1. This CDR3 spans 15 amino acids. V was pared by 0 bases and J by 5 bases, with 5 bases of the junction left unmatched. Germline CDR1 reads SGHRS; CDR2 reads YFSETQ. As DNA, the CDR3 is TGCGCCAGCAGCTTGGGCGGCAGGGGGAACAATGAGCAGTTCTTC. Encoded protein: CASSLGGRGNNEQFF.

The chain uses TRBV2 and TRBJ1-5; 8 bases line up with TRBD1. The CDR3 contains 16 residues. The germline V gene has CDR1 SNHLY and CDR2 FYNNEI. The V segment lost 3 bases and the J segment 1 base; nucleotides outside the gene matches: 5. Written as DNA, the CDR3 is TGTGCCAGCAGTGAGACTACAGGGGGGAGCAATCAGCCCCAGCATTTT. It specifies CASSETTGGSNQPQHF.

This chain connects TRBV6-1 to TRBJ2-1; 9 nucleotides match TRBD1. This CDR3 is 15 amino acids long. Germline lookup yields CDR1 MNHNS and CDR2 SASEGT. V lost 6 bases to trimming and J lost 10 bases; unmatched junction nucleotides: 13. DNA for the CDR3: TGTGCCAGCAGCTTGAACCCGGGACAGGGACAAGAGCAGTTCTTC. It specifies CASSLNPGQGQEQFF.

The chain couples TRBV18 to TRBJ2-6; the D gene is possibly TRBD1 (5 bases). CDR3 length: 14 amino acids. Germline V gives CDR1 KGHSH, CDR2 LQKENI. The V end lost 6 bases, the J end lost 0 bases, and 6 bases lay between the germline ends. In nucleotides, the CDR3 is TGTGCCAGCTCGGACACCTCTGGGGCCAACGTCCTGACTTTC. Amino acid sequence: CASSDTSGANVLTF.

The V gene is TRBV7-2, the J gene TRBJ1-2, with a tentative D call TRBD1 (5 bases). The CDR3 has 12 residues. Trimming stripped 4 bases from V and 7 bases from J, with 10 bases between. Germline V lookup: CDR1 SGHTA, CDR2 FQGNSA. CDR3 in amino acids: CASSSTAVGYTF. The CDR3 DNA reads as TGTGCCAGCAGCTCGACAGCAGTTGGCTACACCTTC.

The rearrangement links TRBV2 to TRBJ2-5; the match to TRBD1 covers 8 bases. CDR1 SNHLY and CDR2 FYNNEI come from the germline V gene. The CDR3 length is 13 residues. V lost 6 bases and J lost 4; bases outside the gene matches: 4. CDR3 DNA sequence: TGTGCCAGCAGGGACAGGGACGTAGAGACCCAGTACTTC. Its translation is CASRDRDVETQYF. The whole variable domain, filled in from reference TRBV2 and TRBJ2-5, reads EPEVTQTPSHQVTQMGQEVILRCVPISNHLYFYWYRQILGQKVEFLVSFYNNEISEKSEIFDDQFSVERPDGSNFTLKIRSTKLEDSAMYFCASRDRDVETQYFGPGTRLLVL.

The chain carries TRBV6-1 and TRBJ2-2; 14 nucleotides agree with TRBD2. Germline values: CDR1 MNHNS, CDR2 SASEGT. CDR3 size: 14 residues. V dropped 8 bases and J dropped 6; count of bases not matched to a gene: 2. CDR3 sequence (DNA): TGTGCCAGCTGGACTAGCGGGGGGCCCGGGGAGCTGTTTTTT. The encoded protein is CASWTSGGPGELFF.

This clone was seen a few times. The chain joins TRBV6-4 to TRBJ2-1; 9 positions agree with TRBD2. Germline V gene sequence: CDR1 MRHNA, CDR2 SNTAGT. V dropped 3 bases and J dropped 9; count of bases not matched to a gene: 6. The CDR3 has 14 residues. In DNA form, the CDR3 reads TGTGCCAGCAGTGATCTAGCGGGGTCCGGTGAGCAGTTCTTC. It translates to CASSDLAGSGEQFF.

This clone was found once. The CDR3 DNA is TGTGCCAGCAGTTACTCCCAGGGGGCCGAGCAGTACGTC. It encodes CASSYSQGAEQYV. The V and J genes are TRBV6-5 and TRBJ2-7; 8 bases fit TRBD1. This CDR3 has 13 residues. The J segment lost 6 bases and the V segment lost 0 bases, leaving 1 base of the junction unmatched. Looked up from germline, CDR1 is MNHEY and CDR2 is SVGAGI.

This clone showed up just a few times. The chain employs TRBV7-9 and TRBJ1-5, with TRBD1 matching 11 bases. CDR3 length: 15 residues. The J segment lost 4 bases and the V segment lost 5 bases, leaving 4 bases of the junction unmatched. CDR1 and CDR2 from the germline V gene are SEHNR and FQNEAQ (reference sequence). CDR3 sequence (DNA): TGTGCCAGCAGCCGGACAGGGGGCGAAAATCAGCCCCAGCATTTT. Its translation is CASSRTGGENQPQHF.